The 21 T cell receptor beta chains given below trace back to one sample, sequenced in a study of CD8+CD57+ T cells in acquired aplastic anemia (dated by TCRdb to the late 2010s). Patients chosen for sequencing had shown expansion of CD8+CD57+ cells by flow cytometry. TCRdb records Illumina HiSeq 2000 as the sequencer. Genomic DNA was used as template for profiling of TCR beta VDJ combinations and CDR3 sequences. The public reads were reanalyzed by TCRdb: fastp trimming at Q25, MiXCR alignment, in-frame beta chains only. Duplicate CDR3 protein sequences are folded into a single record with the most common DNA and genes. Recorded for this sample are 200,000 to 250,000 distinct CDR3 sequences; around 46% of them occurred a single time. The ten largest clones represent over 7.5% of the sample. Source material: sorted CD4+, CD8+, or CD8+CD57+ T cells (not recorded which) from PBMCs. Receptors were obtained from a human donor with aplastic anemia.

The count of this clonotype is one. This rearrangement joins TRBV7-9 to TRBJ1-6; 8 positions agree with TRBD1. This CDR3 contains 15 residues. The ends lost 6 bases at V and 7 bases at J; junction bases unmatched: 8. CDR1 is SEHNR, CDR2 FQNEAQ, per germline (reference sequence). The CDR3 sequence: CASSFPGTGNSPLHF. The CDR3 DNA is TGTGCCAGCAGTTTCCCCGGGACAGGCAATTCACCCCTCCACTTT.

Ten or more counts support this clonotype. The J gene is TRBJ2-1, the V gene TRBV20-1; D is possibly TRBD1 (5 bases). The germline CDR1 and CDR2 sequences are DFQATT and SNEGSKA (reference sequence). This CDR3 has 12 amino acids. Trimming took off 3 bases at V and 9 bases at J, with 12 bases between the two ends. The CDR3 protein is CSARGPAGEQFF. The CDR3 region has the DNA TGCAGTGCTAGGGGGCCTGCAGGTGAGCAGTTCTTC.

This clonotype has ten or more counts. This chain connects TRBV10-3 to TRBJ2-3, with 14 bases that match TRBD2. V lost 4 bases and J lost 4; bases outside the gene matches: 13. Germline V lookup: CDR1 ENHRY, CDR2 SYGVKD. The CDR3 runs to 19 residues. CDR3 coding DNA: TGTGCCATCAGTGGAAGTAGACTAGCGGGAGGGGGTACGGCAGATACGCAGTATTTT. As protein: CAISGSRLAGGGTADTQYF.

The chain carries TRBV7-2 and TRBJ1-1; TRBD1 is a possible D gene (6 bases). Per the germline V gene, CDR1 is SGHTA and CDR2 is FQGNSA. V gave up 5 bases and J gave up 0 bases, with 19 bases separating them. The CDR3 totals 17 residues. The CDR3: CASSLRPQGAMNTEAFF. The CDR3 nucleotides are TGTGCCAGCAGCCTACGCCCACAGGGCGCTATGAACACTGAAGCTTTCTTT.

V is TRBV20-1 and J is TRBJ2-1, with TRBD2 identical over 7 bases. The CDR3 is 13 residues long. The V segment lost 6 bases and the J segment 8 bases; nucleotides outside the gene matches: 10. Germline V gene data show CDR1 as DFQATT and CDR2 as SNEGSKA (reference sequence). CDR3 region: CSAGRTSVYEQFF. In nucleotides, the CDR3 is TGCAGTGCGGGCCGAACTAGCGTCTATGAGCAGTTCTTC.

This rearrangement joins TRBV7-9 to TRBJ1-1, with 8 bases identical to TRBD1. CDR1 and CDR2 (germline): SEHNR, FQNEAQ (reference sequence). The CDR3 extends over 17 amino acids. V was clipped by 5 bases and J by 2 bases; unmatched bases: 13. CDR3 sequence: CASSPWAPGTGNTEAFF. CDR3 coding DNA: TGTGCCAGCAGCCCCTGGGCCCCCGGGACAGGCAACACTGAAGCTTTCTTT.

The genes are TRBV2 and TRBJ1-2; TRBD1 matches at 9 bases. V shed 6 bases, J shed 6 bases, and the junction held 5 bases outside the gene matches. The germline V gene has CDR1 SNHLY and CDR2 FYNNEI. The CDR3 has 13 residues. The CDR3 DNA sequence: TGTGCCAGCAGGTCCGGGACAGGGAATGGCTACACCTTC. It specifies CASRSGTGNGYTF.

At least ten counts were recorded for this clonotype. This chain joins TRBV9 and TRBJ2-2; D not resolved. With 0 bases removed from V and 1 base from J, the gap between germline ends came to 7 bases. Germline V gene sequence: CDR1 SGDLS, CDR2 YYNGEE. This CDR3 has 15 residues. The CDR3 bases are TGTGCCAGCAGCGTAGAGTCTTGGAACACCGGGGAGCTGTTTTTT. Its translation is CASSVESWNTGELFF.

This chain links TRBV10-3 with TRBJ2-3; a possible D gene is TRBD2 (7 bases). CDR1 and CDR2 (germline): ENHRY, SYGVKD. Between the trimmed V and J ends, which lost 0 bases and 5 bases, there was a span of 15 bases. The CDR3 totals 16 residues. The CDR3 nucleotides are TGTGCCATCAGTGAGTCGAGGGGGGGCCTAAGAGATACGCAGTATTTT. The encoded protein is CAISESRGGLRDTQYF.

This clonotype was detected a few times. The chain joins TRBV30 to TRBJ1-4; maybe TRBD1 (5 bases). Germline V gene lookup returns CDR1 GTSNPN and CDR2 SVGIG (reference sequence). CDR3 length: 13 residues. V was shortened by 0 bases and J by 8 bases, with 10 bases between the two germline ends. CDR3 DNA sequence: TGTGCCTGGAGTGTCGGGGGTAACGAAAAACTGTTTTTT. Residues: CAWSVGGNEKLFF.

The rearrangement joins TRBV20-1 to TRBJ2-5; D perhaps matches TRBD1 (6 bases). V lost 2 bases and J lost 5, with 18 bases in between. CDR1 DFQATT and CDR2 SNEGSKA come from the germline V gene (reference sequence). This CDR3 is 15 amino acids long. This chain's CDR3 is CSARPEDSQRETQYF. The DNA of the CDR3 is TGCAGTGCTAGACCGGAGGACAGTCAGCGGGAGACCCAGTACTTC.

V and J are TRBV6-6 and TRBJ1-2; 7 bases fit TRBD1. V lost 6 bases and J lost 6; bases outside the gene matches: 16. The length of the CDR3 is 16 residues. Germline CDR1 MNHNY, CDR2 SVGAGI (reference sequence). For the CDR3, the DNA is TGTGCCAGCAGCAGCCTCCGACAGGGCAGGGAAGATGGCTACACCTTC. This gives the protein CASSSLRQGREDGYTF.

The V call is TRBV10-3, the J call TRBJ2-2; tentative D call: TRBD1 (5 bases). The ends were cut back, 5 bases at V and 3 bases at J, with 7 bases in the middle. Germline V gene lookup returns CDR1 ENHRY and CDR2 SYGVKD. The CDR3 has 13 residues. CDR3 DNA: TGTGCCATCAGTTCACAGGACACCGGGGAGCTGTTTTTT. Translated: CAISSQDTGELFF.

This clonotype occurred many times. The genes are TRBV20-1 and TRBJ2-1; a weak D match, TRBD2 (6 bases). V was shortened by 6 bases and J by 14 bases, with 14 bases between the two germline ends. The germline V gene encodes CDR1 DFQATT and CDR2 SNEGSKA (reference sequence). The CDR3 is 10 residues long. The CDR3 here is CSASPSAEFF. DNA of the CDR3: TGCAGTGCCTCCCCTAGCGCGGAGTTCTTC.

The chain couples TRBV20-1 to TRBJ2-3; 16 bases match TRBD2. J gave up 6 bases and V 6 bases, and 12 bases lay outside the gene matches. This CDR3 region has 17 residues. CDR1 and CDR2 (germline): DFQATT, SNEGSKA (reference sequence). For the CDR3, the DNA is TGCAGTGCCCTTACACCGGGACTAGCGGGAGGGACGGATACGCAGTATTTT. It specifies CSALTPGLAGGTDTQYF.

The table lists this clonotype with many counts. The chain carries TRBV9 and TRBJ1-2, with D perhaps TRBD1 (5 bases). From germline, CDR1 is SGDLS and CDR2 YYNGEE. Trimming removed 3 bases from V and 7 bases from J, with 7 bases in between. The CDR3 covers 11 residues. CDR3 loop: CASSDRSGYTF. CDR3 bases: TGTGCCAGCAGCGACAGGAGTGGCTACACCTTC.

This clonotype was detected a few times. This may come from a read error, since a much larger clone is one base off. The chain has TRBV7-8 and TRBJ2-4, with TRBD1 identical over 7 bases. The CDR3 extends over 16 amino acids. Unmatched junction bases numbered 12, after V lost 3 bases and J lost 7 bases. Germline CDR1 reads SGHVS; CDR2 reads FQNEAQ. The CDR3 loop reads CASSLTPVTGENIQYF. The DNA for the CDR3 is TGTGCCAGCAGCTTGACTCCTGTTACAGGGGAGAACATTCAGTACTTC. Variable domain in full (rest from reference TRBV7-8 and TRBJ2-4): GAGVSQSPRYKVAKRGQDVALRCDPISGHVSLFWYQQALGQGPEFLTYFQNEAQLDKSGLPSDRFFAERPEGSVSTLKIQRTQQEDSAVYLCASSLTPVTGENIQYFGAGTRLSVL.

Details on this clonotype: Just one base apart from a much larger clone, this may be a read error. The J gene is TRBJ1-1, the V gene TRBV5-8; tentatively, D is TRBD1 (5 bases). V lost 2 bases and J 1 base, leaving 6 bases between the germline ends. The CDR3 spans 13 residues. In germline, CDR1 is SGHTS, CDR2 YDEGEE. The DNA of the CDR3 is TGTGCCAGCAGCTTTCAGGGGAACACTGAAGCTTTCTTT. This encodes CASSFQGNTEAFF.

This clonotype was seen ten or more times. The chain links TRBV7-2 to TRBJ1-1; D is unresolved. Germline V CDR1 and CDR2: SGHTA, FQGNSA. The CDR3 totals 15 residues. V lost 2 bases and J 2 bases, leaving 12 bases between the germline ends. The CDR3: CASSLNRGINTEAFF. The CDR3 coding sequence is TGTGCCAGCAGCTTAAATCGCGGGATAAACACTGAAGCTTTCTTT.

V is TRBV10-2 and J is TRBJ2-7, with 11 bases identical to TRBD2. There are 15 residues in the CDR3. J gave up 2 bases and V 4 bases, and 4 bases lay outside the gene matches. Germline V CDR1 and CDR2: WSHSY, SAAADI. CDR3 sequence: CASSGGTSGTYEQYF. The CDR3 coding sequence is TGCGCCAGCAGTGGAGGGACTAGCGGTACCTACGAGCAGTACTTC.

This clonotype was detected many times. V and J are TRBV12-3 or TRBV12-4 and TRBJ1-3, with D perhaps matching TRBD1 (5 bases). The ends were cut back, 6 bases at V and 0 bases at J, with 12 bases in the middle. The CDR3 runs to 15 residues. The CDR3 is CASRQQVFSGNTIYF. In nucleotides, the CDR3 is TGTGCCAGCAGACAACAGGTTTTCTCTGGAAACACCATATATTTT.